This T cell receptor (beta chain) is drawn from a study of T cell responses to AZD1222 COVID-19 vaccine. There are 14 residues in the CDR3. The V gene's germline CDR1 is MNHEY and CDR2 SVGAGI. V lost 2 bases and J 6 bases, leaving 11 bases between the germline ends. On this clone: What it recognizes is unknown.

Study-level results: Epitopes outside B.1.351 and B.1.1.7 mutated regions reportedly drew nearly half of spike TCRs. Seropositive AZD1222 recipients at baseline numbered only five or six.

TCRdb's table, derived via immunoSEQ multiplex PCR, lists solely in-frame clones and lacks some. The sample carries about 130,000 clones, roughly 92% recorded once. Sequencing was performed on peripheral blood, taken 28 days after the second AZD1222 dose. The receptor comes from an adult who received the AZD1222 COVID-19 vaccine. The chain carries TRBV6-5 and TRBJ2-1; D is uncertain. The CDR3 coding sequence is TGTGCCAGCAGTTACGAGCCACGGGCCAATGAGCAGTTCTTC. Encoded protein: CASSYEPRANEQFF.